One sample yielded the 10 T cell receptor beta chains listed below, sequenced in a study of long-term antiretroviral therapy in people with HIV (dated by TCRdb to 2021 to 2024). The immunoSEQ hsTCRB v3.0 assay was used at survey level resolution to sequence the TRB variable region. TCRdb stores this immuneACCESS table with in-frame sequences only. Part of the clones is absent; in the studies checked, under half of the shortfall reflects unresolved V genes, and no reason is known for the rest. In all, the sample holds about 25,000 clones, and more than 85% of those were seen once. Of the sample, 3.6% falls within the top ten clones. Sequencing used unsorted PBMCs, obtained 1.9 years after starting antiretroviral therapy. The receptors shown here come from a woman aged 25 to 39 with HIV.

The genes are TRBV19 and TRBJ2-3; maybe TRBD1 (6 bases). Germline V lookup: CDR1 LNHDA, CDR2 SQIVND (reference sequence). V dropped 2 bases and J dropped 1 base, with 10 bases sitting between them. This CDR3 has 15 amino acids. The CDR3 sequence is CASSISGVGTDTQYF. The DNA of the CDR3 is TGTGCCAGTAGTATATCAGGGGTAGGCACAGATACGCAGTATTTT.

This chain uses TRBV7-8 with TRBJ2-2; D gene unclear. The CDR3 has 12 amino acids. V was shortened by 11 bases and J by 7 bases, with 14 bases between the two germline ends. Germline CDR1 is SGHVS and CDR2 is FQNEAQ. The CDR3 sequence: CAQRAYGGELFF. DNA for the CDR3: TGTGCCCAGCGAGCGTACGGCGGGGAGCTGTTTTTT.

The chain combines TRBV27 with TRBJ2-4; D could derive from TRBD1 or TRBD2 (5 bases each). The CDR3 is 17 amino acids. The V gene's germline CDR1 is MNHEY and CDR2 SMNVEV (reference sequence). V lost 6 bases and J lost 3, with 21 bases in between. The CDR3 here is CASSPIFRGFGKNIQYF. The CDR3 nucleotides are TGTGCCAGCAGCCCCATATTCCGGGGCTTTGGCAAAAACATTCAGTACTTC.

The genes are TRBV28 and TRBJ2-7; D not certain. The CDR3 sequence is 11 residues long. The ends were cut back, 4 bases at V and 9 bases at J, with 10 bases in the middle. Germline V lookup: CDR1 MDHEN, CDR2 SYDVKM. The CDR3 sequence is CASSSFTAQYF. CDR3 in DNA: TGTGCCAGCAGTTCTTTTACTGCGCAGTACTTC.

The chain combines TRBV7-6 with TRBJ2-2; 7 bases map to TRBD1. CDR1 and CDR2 (germline): SGHVS, FNYEAQ. The CDR3 consists of 15 residues. V lost 1 base, J lost 5 bases, and 4 bases stayed unmatched. CDR3 loop: CASSLGDRDTGELFF. Written as DNA, the CDR3 is TGTGCCAGCAGCTTAGGGGACAGAGATACCGGGGAGCTGTTTTTT. Full variable domain (rest looked up from reference TRBV7-6 and TRBJ2-2): GAGVSQSPRYKVTKRGQDVALRCDPISGHVSLYWYRQALGQGPEFLTYFNYEAQQDKSGLPNDRFSAERPEGSISTLTIQRTEQRDSAMYRCASSLGDRDTGELFFGEGSRLTVL.

This clone was counted only a few times. This chain joins TRBV2 and TRBJ1-4, with 9 positions matching TRBD1. The CDR3 is 11 residues long. V dropped 11 bases and J dropped 5; count of bases not matched to a gene: 0. Germline V CDR1 and CDR2: SNHLY, FYNNEI. The CDR3 DNA is TGTGCCGGGACAGGGAATGAAAAACTGTTTTTT. It is translated as CAGTGNEKLFF.

The V call is TRBV29-1, the J call TRBJ2-1; no reliable D call. Germline values: CDR1 SQVTM, CDR2 ANQGSEA. This CDR3 has 10 amino acids. DNA for the CDR3: TGCAGGCCCCGCGGCAATGAGCAGTTCTTC. It yields the protein CRPRGNEQFF.

The rearrangement links TRBV10-3 to TRBJ1-2; 8 bases agree with TRBD1. CDR1 and CDR2 (germline): ENHRY, SYGVKD. V was pared by 2 bases and J by 5 bases, with 4 bases of the junction left unmatched. The CDR3 extends over 14 amino acids. The CDR3 DNA follows: TGTGCCATCAGTGAGGACGGACAGGGATATGGCTACACCTTC. It specifies CAISEDGQGYGYTF.

This clone was seen only a few times. This chain connects TRBV15 to TRBJ2-1; 12 bases align to TRBD2. The germline gives CDR1 LNHNV, CDR2 YYDKDF (reference sequence). With 0 bases clipped from V and 5 bases from J, the junction kept 8 bases outside the gene matches. The CDR3 is made up of 18 amino acids. The CDR3 bases are TGTGCCACCAGCAGAGAGGCTAGCGGGGGGGCCAAAGACAATGAGCAGTTCTTC. Amino acids: CATSREASGGAKDNEQFF.

This sequence joins TRBV5-1 and TRBJ1-3; D perhaps matches TRBD1 (6 bases). CDR3 length: 13 amino acids. Trimming shortened V by 5 bases and J by 8 bases, and 14 bases separated the two germline ends. The germline V gene has CDR1 SGHRS and CDR2 YFSETQ. The CDR3 DNA sequence: TGCGCCAGCAGAAACACAGGGTTGGACACCATATATTTT. Translation gives CASRNTGLDTIYF.